This T cell receptor beta chain was recovered during a study of shared clonotypes between healthy human individuals. Looking at the study overall: The cohort had a couple of women and a few men, ages 18 to 49.

Assay used: immunoSEQ multiplex PCR; TCRdb lists only in-frame clones, some missing. Found here are millions of clones, approximately 93% of them singletons; the top ten hold 0.39%. Study findings and constraints: Sharing across four donors was seen in around 5.1% of naive CD4 clonotypes. Rarefaction showed sorted-subset sequencing was incomplete despite large depth.

As regards this clone: Antigen specificity is unknown.

Adults of Caucasian background living in Nashville, Tennessee made up all donors. The sequence derives from a man aged 18 to 29 in good health. Some clones in this sample may be carry-over from other donors' samples. Sequences were obtained from naive CD4+ T cells from PBMCs. The subset here: CD45RA+ positively selected.

CDR3 nucleotides: TGTGCCAGCAGCCGGGACGCGGGATCCTCCACAGATACGCAGTATTTT. Protein sequence: CASSRDAGSSTDTQYF. The rearrangement uses TRBV5-4 and TRBJ2-3; weak D call: TRBD2 (6 bases). Germline assignment: CDR1 SGHNT and CDR2 YYREEE (reference sequence). Trimming took 4 bases from V and 2 from J, leaving 17 bases between them. The CDR3 contains 16 residues.